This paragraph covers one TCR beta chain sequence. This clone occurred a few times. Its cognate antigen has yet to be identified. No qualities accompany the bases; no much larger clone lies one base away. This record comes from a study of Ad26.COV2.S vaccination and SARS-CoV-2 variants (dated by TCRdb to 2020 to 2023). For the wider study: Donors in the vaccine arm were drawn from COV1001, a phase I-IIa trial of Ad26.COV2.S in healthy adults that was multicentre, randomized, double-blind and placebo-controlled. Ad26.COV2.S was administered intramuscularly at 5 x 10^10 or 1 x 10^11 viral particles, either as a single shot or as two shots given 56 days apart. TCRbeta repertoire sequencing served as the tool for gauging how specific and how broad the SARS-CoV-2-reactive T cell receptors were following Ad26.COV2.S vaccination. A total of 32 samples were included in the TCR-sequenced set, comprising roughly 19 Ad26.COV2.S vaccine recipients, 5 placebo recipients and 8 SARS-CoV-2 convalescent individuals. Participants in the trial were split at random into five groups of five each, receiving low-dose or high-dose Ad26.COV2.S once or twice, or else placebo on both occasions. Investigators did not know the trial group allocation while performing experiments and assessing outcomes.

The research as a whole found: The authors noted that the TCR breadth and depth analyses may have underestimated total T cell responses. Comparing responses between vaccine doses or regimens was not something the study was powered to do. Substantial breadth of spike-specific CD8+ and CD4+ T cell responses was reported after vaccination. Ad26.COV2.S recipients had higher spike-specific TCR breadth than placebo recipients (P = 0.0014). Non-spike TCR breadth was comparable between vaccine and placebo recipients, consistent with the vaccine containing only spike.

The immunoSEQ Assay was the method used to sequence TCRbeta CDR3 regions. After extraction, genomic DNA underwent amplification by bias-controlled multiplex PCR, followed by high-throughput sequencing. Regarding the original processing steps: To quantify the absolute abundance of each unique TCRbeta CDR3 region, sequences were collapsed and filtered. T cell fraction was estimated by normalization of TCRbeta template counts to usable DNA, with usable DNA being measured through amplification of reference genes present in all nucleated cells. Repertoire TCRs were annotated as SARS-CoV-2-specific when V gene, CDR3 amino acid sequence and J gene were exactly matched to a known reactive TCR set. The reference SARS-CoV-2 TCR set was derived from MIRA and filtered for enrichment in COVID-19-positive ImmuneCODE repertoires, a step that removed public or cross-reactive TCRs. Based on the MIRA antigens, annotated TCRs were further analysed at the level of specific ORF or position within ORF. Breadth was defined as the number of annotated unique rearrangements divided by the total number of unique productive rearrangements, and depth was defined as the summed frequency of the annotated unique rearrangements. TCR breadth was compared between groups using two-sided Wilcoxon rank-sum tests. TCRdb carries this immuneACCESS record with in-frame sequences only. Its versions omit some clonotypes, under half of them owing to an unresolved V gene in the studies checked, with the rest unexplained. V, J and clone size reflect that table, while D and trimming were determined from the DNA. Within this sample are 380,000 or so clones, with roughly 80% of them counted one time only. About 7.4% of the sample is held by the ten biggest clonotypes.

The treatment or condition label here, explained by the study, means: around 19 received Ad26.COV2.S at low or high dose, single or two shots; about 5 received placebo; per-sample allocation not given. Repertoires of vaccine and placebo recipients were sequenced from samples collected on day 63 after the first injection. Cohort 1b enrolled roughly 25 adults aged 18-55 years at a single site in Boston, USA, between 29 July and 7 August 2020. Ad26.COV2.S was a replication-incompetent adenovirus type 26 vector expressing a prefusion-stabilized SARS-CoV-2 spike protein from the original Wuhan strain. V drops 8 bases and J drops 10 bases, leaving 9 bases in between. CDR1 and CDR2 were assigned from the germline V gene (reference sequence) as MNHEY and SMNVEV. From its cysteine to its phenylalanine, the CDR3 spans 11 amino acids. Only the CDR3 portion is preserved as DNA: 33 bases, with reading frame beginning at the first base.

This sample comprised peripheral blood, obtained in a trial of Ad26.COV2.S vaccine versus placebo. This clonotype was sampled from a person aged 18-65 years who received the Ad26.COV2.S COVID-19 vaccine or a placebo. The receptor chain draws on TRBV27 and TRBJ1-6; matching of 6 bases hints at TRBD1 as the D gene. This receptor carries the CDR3 CASRDISPLHF. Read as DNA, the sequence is TGTGCCAGCCGGGACATATCACCCCTCCACTTT.